This T cell receptor (beta chain) originates from a study of blood T cells in healthy people across ages. General study points: While age rose, TCR beta diversity per million T cells dropped in a roughly linear way.

Concerning this clonotype itself: Its antigen is unidentified.

Losses at the gene ends were 3 bases for V and 2 bases for J; bases not matched to a gene: 10. The CDR3 spans 17 residues. Looked up from germline, CDR1 is DFQATT and CDR2 is SNEGSKA (reference sequence). A sample-barcoded 5' primer and a J-beta primer mix were used in a second PCR of roughly 7 to 11 cycles. Every cDNA molecule carried a tag from a template-switch adaptor bearing 12 random nucleotides. Per-sample output comprised a minimum of 2.5 million paired-end reads containing CDR3. TCRdb independently ran MiXCR on the 5' RACE reads; one entry per CDR3 protein. The sample carries 1.5 million to 2 million distinct CDR3 sequences, 49% recorded once. Each sample yielded at least 6 micrograms of PBMC total RNA.

This receptor was identified in a woman aged 40 to 55 in good health. The chain links TRBV20-1 to TRBJ2-7; 13 bases are a match to TRBD2. The sample was blood. CDR3 loop: CSASPGPGTSGTYEQYF. As DNA, the CDR3 is TGCAGTGCTAGCCCCGGACCCGGGACTAGCGGGACCTACGAGCAGTACTTC.